These T cell receptor beta chains were read from a single sample in a study of CD4 T cells in relation to SARS-CoV-2 and coronaviruses. Profiled with immunoSEQ multiplex PCR; TCRdb holds only in-frame clones, not every one. This table has under 30,000 clones, 72% appearing once. These receptors have no known antigen. Sequenced input: CD4+ T cells from PBMCs, cultured in vitro. The receptors were sampled from a human donor in good health. Both conserved end residues are part of each CDR3. D genes are given only for firm matches. Clone size is not always given. Where it is, it says once, few, many or a class for expanded clones.

D	V	J	size	DNA	CDR3
TRBD1	TRBV28	TRBJ2-1	.	TGTGCCAGCAGTTTTAACGCTTGGGACAGGGGGTACAATGAGCAGTTCTTC	CASSFNAWDRGYNEQFF
.	TRBV6-8	TRBJ1-1	.	TGTGCCAGCAGTTACCGAGAATTCACTGAAGCTTTCTTT	CASSYREFTEAFF
.	TRBV12-3/TRBV12-4	TRBJ1-2	.	TGTGCCAGCAGTTTACGGGGTGGAGGCTACACCTTC	CASSLRGGGYTF
TRBD2	TRBV3-1/TRBV3-2	TRBJ2-5	.	TGTGCCAGCAGCCCCGGGGGGATCCAAGAGACCCAGTACTTC	CASSPGGIQETQYF
.	TRBV7-2	TRBJ1-2	.	TGTGCCAGCAGCTTAGGCGGGTTGGGCTATGGCTACACCTTC	CASSLGGLGYGYTF
TRBD2	TRBV11-3	TRBJ2-7	.	TGTGCCAGCAGCCCCTCCGGGACTAGCGGGACCCGGCAGTACTTC	CASSPSGTSGTRQYF
.	TRBV10-3	TRBJ1-6	once	TGTGCCATCACCCGGTCCGAAAATTCACCCCTCCACTTT	CAITRSENSPLHF
.	TRBV7-2	TRBJ2-3	.	TGTGCCAGCAGTCCAGCCGGACTCGCTTATACGCAGTATTTT	CASSPAGLAYTQYF
.	TRBV19	TRBJ2-1	.	TGTGCCAGTAAGGGGGAACAGCGATACAATGAGCAGTTCTTC	CASKGEQRYNEQFF
.	TRBV7-8	TRBJ2-7	few	TGTGCCAGCAGCTTAGGACGGTCGCCCAGCTCCTACGAGCAGTACTTC	CASSLGRSPSSYEQYF
TRBD1	TRBV5-4	TRBJ2-5	.	TGTGTCGAGGGGACAGGGATGAGGGAGACCCAGTACTTC	CVEGTGMRETQYF
.	TRBV4-3	TRBJ1-1	.	TGCGCCAGCAGCCAAGATATTATCAGGATGGGCACTGAAGCTTTCTTT	CASSQDIIRMGTEAFF
.	TRBV11-3	TRBJ2-3	.	TGTGCCAGCAGCCCCAGTCGATCTGCAGATACGCAGTATTTT	CASSPSRSADTQYF
TRBD1	TRBV3-1/TRBV3-2	TRBJ2-7	.	TGTGCCAGCAGCCGGGACAGGCCCTACGAGCAGTACTTC	CASSRDRPYEQYF
TRBD2	TRBV4-1	TRBJ2-1	few	TGCGCCAGCAGCCGCGGAGGACTAGCTATTTTGGGGAATGAGCAGTTCTTC	CASSRGGLAILGNEQFF
.	TRBV9	TRBJ1-6	.	TGTGCCAGCAGCGTAAGTCTTAATTCACCCCTCCACTTT	CASSVSLNSPLHF
.	TRBV5-1	TRBJ2-5	.	TGCGCCAGCAGCTCCGAGGCGGGGGCCGCGGAGACCCAGTACTTC	CASSSEAGAAETQYF
.	TRBV6-1	TRBJ1-6	.	TGTGCCAGCAGTGATGTACTCAGGAAAGGGAAGTACTCACCCCTCCACTTT	CASSDVLRKGKYSPLHF
.	TRBV12-3/TRBV12-4	TRBJ2-3	.	TGTGCCAGCAGCCGTAGCACAGATACGCAGTATTTT	CASSRSTDTQYF
TRBD2	TRBV4-3	TRBJ2-1	.	TGCGCCAGCAGCCCCGGGACTAGCTCCTACAATGAGCAGTTCTTC	CASSPGTSSYNEQFF
.	TRBV3-1/TRBV3-2	TRBJ2-5	.	TGTGCCAGCAGCCCTAGCGCGGGTTCTTGGACCCAGTACTTC	CASSPSAGSWTQYF
.	TRBV6-2/TRBV6-3	TRBJ2-1	.	TGTGCCAGCAGTTCCTTAAGCGATGAGCAGTTCTTC	CASSSLSDEQFF
TRBD1	TRBV4-3	TRBJ2-2	.	TGCGCCAGCAGTCAGGACAGGCCGTACACCGGGGAGCTGTTTTTT	CASSQDRPYTGELFF
TRBD2	TRBV10-2	TRBJ2-1	.	TGCGCCAGCAGTGAGTTGGGTAGCGGGGGGGATTCCTACAATGAGCAGTTCTTC	CASSELGSGGDSYNEQFF
TRBD1	TRBV19	TRBJ2-7	.	TGTGCCAGCTCCGGGACAGGGGTATACGAGCAGTACTTC	CASSGTGVYEQYF
.	TRBV28	TRBJ2-7	.	TGTGCCAGCGGAGGCGCGTCGGAGGGATCCTACGAGCAGTACTTC	CASGGASEGSYEQYF
.	TRBV2	TRBJ1-5	.	TGTGCCAGCAGGCGGGAGTCTAGCAATCAGCCCCAGCATTTT	CASRRESSNQPQHF
.	TRBV29-1	TRBJ2-6	.	TGCAGCGTTGCACAGGATTCCTCTGGGGCCAACGTCCTGACTTTC	CSVAQDSSGANVLTF
TRBD1	TRBV28	TRBJ1-5	.	TGTGCCACTCGAGGGGGCAGTCAGCCCCAGCATTTT	CATRGGSQPQHF
TRBD2	TRBV7-2	TRBJ2-5	.	TGTGCCAGCAGGGCTGGACCTAGCGGGGGGTTGGAGACCCAGTACTTC	CASRAGPSGGLETQYF
.	TRBV4-1	TRBJ1-5	.	TGCGCCAGCAGCCTAGAACCGGCCATTAGCAATCAGCCCCAGCATTTT	CASSLEPAISNQPQHF
.	TRBV4-3	TRBJ2-1	.	TGCGCCAGCAGCCAAGACGAAGCGGGACAAAGTCGCTACAATGAGCAGTTCTTC	CASSQDEAGQSRYNEQFF
.	TRBV7-9	TRBJ2-5	.	TGTGCCAGCAGCGCCGGGACCCAAGAGACCCAGTACTTC	CASSAGTQETQYF
.	TRBV28	TRBJ1-5	once	TGTGCCAGCAGCCGGGGTATAATTGTTCAGCCCCAGCATTTT	CASSRGIIVQPQHF
.	TRBV7-7	TRBJ2-5	.	TGTGCCAGCAGCTTGGGTGAAGGGGGTTTTGAGACCCAGTACTTC	CASSLGEGGFETQYF
TRBD2	TRBV24-1	TRBJ2-1	.	TGTGCCACCGCTTCGGGACTAGCGGGAGGGGGCTCCTACAATGAGCAGTTCTTC	CATASGLAGGGSYNEQFF
.	TRBV18	TRBJ2-1	medium-sized	TGTGCCAGCTCACCGCCGGGGCAAAGCTCCTACAATGAGCAGTTCTTC	CASSPPGQSSYNEQFF
TRBD1	TRBV19	TRBJ1-5	few	TGTGCCAGTAGTTTGGACAGGGGGTATCACCAGCCCCAGCATTTT	CASSLDRGYHQPQHF
TRBD2	TRBV4-3	TRBJ2-5	few	TGCGCCAGCAGCCAAGAATTGGGAGGGAGGGCGGGGGAGACCCAGTACTTC	CASSQELGGRAGETQYF
.	TRBV5-1	TRBJ2-3	.	TGCGCCAGCAGCCCACGACAGGAGGCAGATACGCAGTATTTT	CASSPRQEADTQYF
.	TRBV19	TRBJ1-5	.	TGTGCCAGTAGTTCTGGGGGACCGAGCAATCAGCCCCAGCATTTT	CASSSGGPSNQPQHF
TRBD1	TRBV4-3	TRBJ1-2	.	TGCGCCAGCAGCCATGTGGGGACAGTAGGCTACACCTTC	CASSHVGTVGYTF
TRBD1	TRBV5-1	TRBJ2-7	.	TGCGCCAGCAGCCCGGACAGGGGGTACGAGCAGTACTTC	CASSPDRGYEQYF
TRBD1	TRBV6-2/TRBV6-3	TRBJ1-2	.	TGTGCCAGCAGCGAATGGACAGGGAGGGACTATGGCTACACCTTC	CASSEWTGRDYGYTF
TRBD2	TRBV4-2	TRBJ2-3	.	TGTGCCAGCAGCCAAGATATTCTAGCGGGACAAGATACGCAGTATTTT	CASSQDILAGQDTQYF
.	TRBV28	TRBJ1-1	.	TGTGCCAGCAGTTTACTTGGGGCTGCCTATGCCGCTGAAGCTTTCTTT	CASSLLGAAYAAEAFF
TRBD1	TRBV14	TRBJ2-1	.	TGTGCCAGCAGCCAGCGACAGGGGGTCTACAATGAGCAGTTCTTC	CASSQRQGVYNEQFF
.	TRBV14	TRBJ2-1	.	TGTGCCAGCAGCCAAGATGGGGGACCGAAACACAATGAGCAGTTCTTC	CASSQDGGPKHNEQFF
.	TRBV7-9	TRBJ2-5	.	TGTGCCAGCAGCCAGGACATGCTAGGGTACGAGACCCAGTACTTC	CASSQDMLGYETQYF